Presented here are 13 T cell receptor beta chains from one specimen sequenced in a study of blood T cell repertoires in COVID-19. Clones were sequenced by immunoSEQ multiplex PCR, and TCRdb holds only the in-frame ones, with some missing. The table has over 150,000 clones, around 82% seen once. Sequencing used peripheral blood. The origin of the receptors is a man in his sixties with COVID-19, enrolled during active disease.

The chain recombines TRBV10-3 with TRBJ1-1; D uncertain. The CDR3 has 14 amino acids. V was trimmed by 4 bases and J by 1 base, leaving 10 bases between them. Germline V gene data show CDR1 as ENHRY and CDR2 as SYGVKD. The DNA for the CDR3 is TGTGCCATCAGTGGTATGCGGTCGAACACTGAAGCTTTCTTT. Residues: CAISGMRSNTEAFF.

V is TRBV2 and J is TRBJ2-7; a weak D match, TRBD1 (5 bases). With 11 bases removed from V and 1 base from J, the gap between germline ends came to 15 bases. Germline V gives CDR1 SNHLY, CDR2 FYNNEI. The length of the CDR3 is 13 residues. The CDR3 bases are TGTGCCGGAAGACAGTACGGATCCTACGAGCAGTACTTC. Amino acids: CAGRQYGSYEQYF.

The chain links TRBV6-5 to TRBJ1-2, with 7 positions matching TRBD1. CDR3 length equals 12 residues. Germline V gene lookup returns CDR1 MNHEY and CDR2 SVGAGI. Trimming removed 9 bases from V and 8 bases from J; junction bases left unmatched: 9. CDR3 bases: TGTGCCAGTACACAGGGGAAGAAGGGCTACACCTTC. This sequence encodes CASTQGKKGYTF.

This clone was counted a single time. The rearrangement joins TRBV7-3 to TRBJ2-1; a weak D match, TRBD1 (6 bases). Germline V gene data show CDR1 as SGHTA and CDR2 as FQGTGA. This CDR3 comprises 14 residues. V lost 4 bases and J lost 6, with 13 bases in between. The CDR3 DNA follows: TGTGCCAGCAGCTCTACAACAGGGACCAATGAGCAGTTCTTC. Residues: CASSSTTGTNEQFF.

V gene TRBV5-1 combines with J gene TRBJ2-5; maybe TRBD1 (6 bases). The germline CDR1 and CDR2 sequences are SGHRS and YFSETQ. V lost 0 bases and J lost 1, with 7 bases in between. This CDR3 region has 14 residues. The CDR3 bases are TGCGCCAGCAGCTTGGTAGGGGGCCAAGAGACCCAGTACTTC. Translating gives CASSLVGGQETQYF.

This chain connects TRBV2 to TRBJ1-1; 7 positions agree with TRBD1. The CDR3 spans 13 residues. J lost 1 base, V lost 6 bases, and 2 bases had no gene match. The germline V gene encodes CDR1 SNHLY and CDR2 FYNNEI. The chain's CDR3 is CASSQGENTEAFF. CDR3 sequence (DNA): TGTGCCAGCAGCCAGGGGGAGAACACTGAAGCTTTCTTT.

The rearrangement links TRBV6-2 or TRBV6-3 to TRBJ1-5, with a tentative D call TRBD1 (5 bases). V was cut by 0 bases and J by 0 bases, with 15 bases left in between. Looked up from germline, CDR1 is MNHEY and CDR2 is SVGEGT. The CDR3 is 18 residues long. The CDR3 bases are TGTGCCAGCAGTTACTCGTTCGGGGGACGCTATAGCAATCAGCCCCAGCATTTT. It codes for CASSYSFGGRYSNQPQHF.

A word on this clone: At one end the junction does not follow the germline gene, possibly because of a read error. The rearrangement links TRBV6-5 to TRBJ1-2, with TRBD1 matching 10 bases. CDR1 is MNHEY, CDR2 SVGAGI, per germline. This CDR3 contains 13 residues. DNA of the CDR3: TGTGCCCGCAGTCGACAGGGGGCGGGGGGCAACACCTTC. Translation: CARSRQGAGGNTF.

This chain links TRBV4-3 with TRBJ1-5; D may be TRBD1 (5 bases). Germline V CDR1 and CDR2: LGHNA, YSLEER. The V and J ends lost 2 bases and 7 bases respectively, with 15 bases between them. This CDR3 spans 15 amino acids. In DNA form, the CDR3 reads TGCGCCAGCAGCCAAACCCTGGGAGGGGTACAGCCCCAGCATTTT. Protein product: CASSQTLGGVQPQHF.

V and J are TRBV7-2 and TRBJ1-5; 8 bases are shared with TRBD1. Germline CDR1 SGHTA, CDR2 FQGNSA. The CDR3 extends over 17 amino acids. J was trimmed by 0 bases and V by 6 bases; bases with no gene match: 10. CDR3 DNA sequence: TGTGCCAGCAGACCAGGGACAGGCACTTATAGCAATCAGCCCCAGCATTTT. It is translated as CASRPGTGTYSNQPQHF.

This chain uses TRBV29-1 with TRBJ2-5, with TRBD2 identical over 7 bases. CDR1 is SQVTM and CDR2 is ANQGSEA in the germline V gene. The CDR3 is 15 residues long. V was clipped by 4 bases and J by 6 bases; unmatched bases: 14. The CDR3 coding sequence is TGCAGCGTTGTTGCGCCCAGGGCCGGGGGGAAGACCCAGTACTTC. This encodes CSVVAPRAGGKTQYF. The entire variable domain, with the rest obtained from reference TRBV29-1 and TRBJ2-5, is as follows: SAVISQKPSRDICQRGTSLTIQCQVDSQVTMMFWYRQQPGQSLTLIATANQGSEATYESGFVIDKFPISRPNLTFSTLTVSNMSPEDSSIYLCSVVAPRAGGKTQYFGPGTRLLVL.

This clone was recorded only once. The rearrangement joins TRBV10-3 to TRBJ2-7; D perhaps matches TRBD1 (7 bases). This CDR3 is 15 amino acids long. Trimming stripped 3 bases from V and 2 bases from J, with 14 bases between. Looked up from germline, CDR1 is ENHRY and CDR2 is SYGVKD. The CDR3 protein is CAISDGGGPAYEQYF. The DNA of the CDR3 is TGTGCCATCAGTGATGGAGGGGGCCCGGCCTACGAGCAGTACTTC.

The genes are TRBV6-6 and TRBJ1-5; the D gene is possibly TRBD1 (6 bases). The germline V gene has CDR1 MNHNY and CDR2 SVGAGI (reference sequence). The CDR3 totals 15 residues. V was clipped by 2 bases and J by 2 bases, with 10 bases between them. The CDR3 sequence is CASSYNRVGNQPQHF. In DNA form, the CDR3 reads TGTGCCAGCAGTTACAACAGGGTCGGCAATCAGCCCCAGCATTTT.